This T cell receptor (beta chain) emerged from a study of T cell responses to AZD1222 COVID-19 vaccine. Sequencing was performed with immunoSEQ multiplex PCR; in TCRdb, only in-frame clones are kept and a portion is missing. The sample carries some 120,000 clones, roughly 93% recorded once. The length of the CDR3 is 17 residues. V shed 4 bases, J shed 1 base, and the junction held 8 bases outside the gene matches. CDR1 and CDR2 (germline): SGDLS, YYNGEE. The material sequenced was peripheral blood, taken 28 days after the second AZD1222 dose. This TCR was recovered from an adult who received the AZD1222 COVID-19 vaccine. The V call is TRBV9, the J call TRBJ2-1; TRBD2 matches at 10 bases. The CDR3 loop is CASSPRLAGTSYNEQFF. CDR3 bases: TGTGCCAGCAGCCCCCGACTAGCGGGCACTTCCTACAATGAGCAGTTCTTC.